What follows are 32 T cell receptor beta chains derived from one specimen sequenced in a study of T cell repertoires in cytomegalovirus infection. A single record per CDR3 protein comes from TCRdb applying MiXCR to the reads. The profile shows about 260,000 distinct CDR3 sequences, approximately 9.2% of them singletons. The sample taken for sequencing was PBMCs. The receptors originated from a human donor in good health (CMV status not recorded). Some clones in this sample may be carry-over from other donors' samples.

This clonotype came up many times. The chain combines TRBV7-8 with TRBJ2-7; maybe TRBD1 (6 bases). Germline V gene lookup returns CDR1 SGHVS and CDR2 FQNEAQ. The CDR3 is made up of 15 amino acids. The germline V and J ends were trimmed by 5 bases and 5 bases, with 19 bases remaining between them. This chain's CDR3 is CASSLLGGGYDEQYF. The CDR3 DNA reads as TGTGCCAGCAGCCTCCTAGGGGGTGGGTACGACGAGCAGTACTTC.

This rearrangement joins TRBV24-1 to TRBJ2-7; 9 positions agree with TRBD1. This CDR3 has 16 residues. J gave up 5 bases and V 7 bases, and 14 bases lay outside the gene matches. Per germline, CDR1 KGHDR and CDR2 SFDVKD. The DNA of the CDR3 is TGTGCCACCAGCCTCCCTTCGGACAGGGGTGAGAACGAGCAGTACTTC. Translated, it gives CATSLPSDRGENEQYF.

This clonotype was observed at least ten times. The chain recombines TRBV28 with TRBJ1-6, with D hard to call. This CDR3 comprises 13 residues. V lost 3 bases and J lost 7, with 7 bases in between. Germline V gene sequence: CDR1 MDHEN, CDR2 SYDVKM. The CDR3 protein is CASSLGTNSPLHF. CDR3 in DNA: TGTGCCAGCAGTTTGGGTACGAATTCACCCCTCCACTTT.

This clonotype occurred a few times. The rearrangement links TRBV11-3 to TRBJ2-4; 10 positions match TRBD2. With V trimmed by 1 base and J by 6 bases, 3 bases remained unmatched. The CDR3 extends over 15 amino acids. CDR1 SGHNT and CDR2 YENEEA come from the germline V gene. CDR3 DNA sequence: TGTGCCAGCAGCTTAGCCCGGACTAGCGGAAACATTCAGTACTTC. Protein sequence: CASSLARTSGNIQYF.

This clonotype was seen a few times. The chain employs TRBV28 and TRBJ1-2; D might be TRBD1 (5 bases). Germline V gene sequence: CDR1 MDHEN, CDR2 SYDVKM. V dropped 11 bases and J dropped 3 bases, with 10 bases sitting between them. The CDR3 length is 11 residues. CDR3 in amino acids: CASGVDYGYTF. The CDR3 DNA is TGTGCCTCGGGGGTAGACTATGGCTACACCTTC.

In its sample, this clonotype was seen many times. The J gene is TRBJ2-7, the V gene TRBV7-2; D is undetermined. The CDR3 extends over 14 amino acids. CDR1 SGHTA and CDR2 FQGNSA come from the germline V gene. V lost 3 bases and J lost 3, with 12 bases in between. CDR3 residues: CASSFSLQGYEQYF. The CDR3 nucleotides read TGTGCCAGCAGCTTTTCCCTTCAAGGCTACGAGCAGTACTTC. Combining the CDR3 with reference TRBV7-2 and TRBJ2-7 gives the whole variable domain GAGVSQSPSNKVTEKGKDVELRCDPISGHTALYWYRQSLGQGLEFLIYFQGNSAPDKSGLPSDRFSAERTGGSVSTLTIQRTQQEDSAVYLCASSFSLQGYEQYFGPGTRLTVT.

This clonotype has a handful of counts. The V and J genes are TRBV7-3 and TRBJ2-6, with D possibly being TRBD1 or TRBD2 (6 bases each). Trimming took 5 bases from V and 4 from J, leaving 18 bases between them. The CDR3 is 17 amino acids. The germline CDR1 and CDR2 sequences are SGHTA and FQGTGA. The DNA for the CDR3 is TGTGCCAGCAGCCCAAGGAGGGGGGAACCCGGGGCCAACGTCCTGACTTTC. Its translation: CASSPRRGEPGANVLTF. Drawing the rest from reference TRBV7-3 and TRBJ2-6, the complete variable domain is GAGVSQTPSNKVTEKGKYVELRCDPISGHTALYWYRQSLGQGPEFLIYFQGTGAADDSGLPNDRFFAVRPEGSVSTLKIQRTERGDSAVYLCASSPRRGEPGANVLTFGAGSRLTVL.

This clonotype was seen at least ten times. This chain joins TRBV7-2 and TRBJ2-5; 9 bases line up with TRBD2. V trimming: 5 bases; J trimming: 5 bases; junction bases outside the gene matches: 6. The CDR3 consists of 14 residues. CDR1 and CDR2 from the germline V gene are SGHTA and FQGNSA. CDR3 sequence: CASSKRGAKETQYF. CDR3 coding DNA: TGTGCCAGCAGCAAGCGGGGGGCAAAGGAGACCCAGTACTTC.

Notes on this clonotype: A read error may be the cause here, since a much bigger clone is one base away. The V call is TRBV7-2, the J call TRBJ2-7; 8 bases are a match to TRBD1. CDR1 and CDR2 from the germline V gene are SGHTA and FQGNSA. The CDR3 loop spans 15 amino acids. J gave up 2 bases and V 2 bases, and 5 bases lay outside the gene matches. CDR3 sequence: CASSLPRTGPYEQYF. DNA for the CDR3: TGTGCCAGCAGCTTACCCAGGACAGGGCCCTACGAGCAGTACTTC.

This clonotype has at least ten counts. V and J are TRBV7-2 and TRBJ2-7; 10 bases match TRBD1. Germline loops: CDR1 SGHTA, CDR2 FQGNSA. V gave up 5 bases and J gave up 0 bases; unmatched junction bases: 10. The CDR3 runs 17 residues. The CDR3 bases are TGTGCCAGCAGCGTCCCGGGACAGGGGAAAGTCTCCTACGAGCAGTACTTC. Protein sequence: CASSVPGQGKVSYEQYF.

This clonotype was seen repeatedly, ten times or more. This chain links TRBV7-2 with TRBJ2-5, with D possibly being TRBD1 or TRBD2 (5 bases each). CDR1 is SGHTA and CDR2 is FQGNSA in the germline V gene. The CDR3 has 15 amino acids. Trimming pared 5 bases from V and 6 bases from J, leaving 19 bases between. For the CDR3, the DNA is TGTGCCAGCAGCATCTCGTCCGGGACCCTCCAGACCCAGTACTTC. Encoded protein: CASSISSGTLQTQYF.

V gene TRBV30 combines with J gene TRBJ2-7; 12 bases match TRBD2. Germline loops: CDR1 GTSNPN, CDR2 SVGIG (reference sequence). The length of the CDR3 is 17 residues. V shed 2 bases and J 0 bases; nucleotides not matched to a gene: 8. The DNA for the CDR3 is TGTGCCTGGAGTCGGGGACCGACTAGCGGGAGCTCCTACGAGCAGTACTTC. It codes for CAWSRGPTSGSSYEQYF.

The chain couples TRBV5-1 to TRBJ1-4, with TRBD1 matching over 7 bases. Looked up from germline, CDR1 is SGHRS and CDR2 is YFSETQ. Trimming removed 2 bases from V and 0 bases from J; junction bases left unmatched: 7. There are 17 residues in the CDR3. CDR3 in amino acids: CASSFTFQGATNEKLFF. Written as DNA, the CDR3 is TGCGCCAGCAGCTTTACTTTTCAGGGGGCAACTAATGAAAAACTGTTTTTT. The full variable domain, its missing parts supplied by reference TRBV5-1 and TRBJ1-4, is KAGVTQTPRYLIKTRGQQVTLSCSPISGHRSVSWYQQTPGQGLQFLFEYFSETQRNKGNFPGRFSGRQFSNSRSEMNVSTLELGDSALYLCASSFTFQGATNEKLFFGSGTQLSVL.

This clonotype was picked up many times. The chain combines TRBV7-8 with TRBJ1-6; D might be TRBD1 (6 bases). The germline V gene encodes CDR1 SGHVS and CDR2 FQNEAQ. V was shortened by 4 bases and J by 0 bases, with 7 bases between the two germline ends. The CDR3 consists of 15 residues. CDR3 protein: CASSSQGSYNSPLHF. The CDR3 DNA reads TGTGCCAGCAGCTCACAGGGCTCCTATAATTCACCCCTCCACTTT.

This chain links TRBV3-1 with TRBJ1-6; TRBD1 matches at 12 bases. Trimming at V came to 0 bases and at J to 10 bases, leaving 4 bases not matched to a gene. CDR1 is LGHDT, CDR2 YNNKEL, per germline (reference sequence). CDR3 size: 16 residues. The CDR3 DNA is TGTGCCAGCAGCCAAGATCTCGGGACAGGGGGCTCACCCCTCCACTTT. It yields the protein CASSQDLGTGGSPLHF.

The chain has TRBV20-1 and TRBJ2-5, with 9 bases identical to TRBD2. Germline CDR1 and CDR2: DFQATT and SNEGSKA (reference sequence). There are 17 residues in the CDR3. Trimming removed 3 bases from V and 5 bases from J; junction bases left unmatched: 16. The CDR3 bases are TGCAGTGCTAGCGTCAACAAACACAGCGGGAGGTTTGAGACCCAGTACTTC. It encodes CSASVNKHSGRFETQYF.

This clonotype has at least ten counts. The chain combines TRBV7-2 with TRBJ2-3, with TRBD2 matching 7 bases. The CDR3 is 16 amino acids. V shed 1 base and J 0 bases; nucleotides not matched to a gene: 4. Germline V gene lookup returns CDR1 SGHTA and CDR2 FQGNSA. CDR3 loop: CASSLVASGSTDTQYF. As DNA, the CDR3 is TGTGCCAGCAGCTTAGTAGCTAGCGGCAGCACAGATACGCAGTATTTT.

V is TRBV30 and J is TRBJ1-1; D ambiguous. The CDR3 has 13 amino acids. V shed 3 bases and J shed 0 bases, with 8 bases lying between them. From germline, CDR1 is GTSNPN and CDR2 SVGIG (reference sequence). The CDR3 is CAWRAVVNTEAFF. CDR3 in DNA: TGTGCCTGGAGAGCGGTGGTGAACACTGAAGCTTTCTTT.

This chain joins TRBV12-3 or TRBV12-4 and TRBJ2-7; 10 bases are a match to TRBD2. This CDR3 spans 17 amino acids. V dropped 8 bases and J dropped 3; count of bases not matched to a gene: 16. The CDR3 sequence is CASCQAGGARYHYEQYF. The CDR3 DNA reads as TGTGCCAGCTGCCAAGCGGGAGGGGCGAGATACCACTACGAGCAGTACTTC.

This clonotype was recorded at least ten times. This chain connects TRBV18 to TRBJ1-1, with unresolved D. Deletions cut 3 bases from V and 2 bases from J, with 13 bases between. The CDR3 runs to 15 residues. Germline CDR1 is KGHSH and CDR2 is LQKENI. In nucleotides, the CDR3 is TGTGCCAGCTCACCCATCCGGGGTCCCAACACTGAAGCTTTCTTT. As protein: CASSPIRGPNTEAFF.

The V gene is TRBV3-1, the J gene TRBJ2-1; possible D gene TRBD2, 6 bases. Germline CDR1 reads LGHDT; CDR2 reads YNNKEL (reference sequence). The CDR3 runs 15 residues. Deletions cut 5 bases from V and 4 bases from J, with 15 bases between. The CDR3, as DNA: TGTGCCAGCAGCTATACCCGGACTACTTACAATGAGCAGTTCTTC. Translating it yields CASSYTRTTYNEQFF.

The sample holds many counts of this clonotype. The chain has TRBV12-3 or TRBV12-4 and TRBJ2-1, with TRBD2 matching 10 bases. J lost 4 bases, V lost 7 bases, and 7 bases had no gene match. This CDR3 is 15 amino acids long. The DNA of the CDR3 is TGTGCCAGCACCCATAGCGGGGGGCGATACAATGAGCAGTTCTTC. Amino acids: CASTHSGGRYNEQFF.

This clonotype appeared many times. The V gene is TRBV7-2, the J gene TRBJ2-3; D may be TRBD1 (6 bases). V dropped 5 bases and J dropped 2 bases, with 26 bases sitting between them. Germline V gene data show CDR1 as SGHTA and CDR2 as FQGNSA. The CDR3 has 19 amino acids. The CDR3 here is CASSPPGAGALLNTDTQYF. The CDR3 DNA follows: TGTGCCAGCAGCCCCCCCGGGGCAGGGGCTCTCCTAAACACAGATACGCAGTATTTT.

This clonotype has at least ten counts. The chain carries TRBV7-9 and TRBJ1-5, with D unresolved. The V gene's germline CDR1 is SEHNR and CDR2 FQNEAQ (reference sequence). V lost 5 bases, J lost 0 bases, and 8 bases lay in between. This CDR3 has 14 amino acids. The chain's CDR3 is CASSLPYSNQPQHF. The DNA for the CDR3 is TGTGCCAGCAGCCTCCCGTATAGCAATCAGCCCCAGCATTTT.

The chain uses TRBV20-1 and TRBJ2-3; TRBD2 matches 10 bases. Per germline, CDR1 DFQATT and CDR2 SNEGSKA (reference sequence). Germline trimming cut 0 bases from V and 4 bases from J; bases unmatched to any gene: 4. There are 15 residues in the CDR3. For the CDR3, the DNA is TGCAGTGCTAGAGATCTAGCGGGAGCCGCAGATACGCAGTATTTT. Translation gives CSARDLAGAADTQYF.

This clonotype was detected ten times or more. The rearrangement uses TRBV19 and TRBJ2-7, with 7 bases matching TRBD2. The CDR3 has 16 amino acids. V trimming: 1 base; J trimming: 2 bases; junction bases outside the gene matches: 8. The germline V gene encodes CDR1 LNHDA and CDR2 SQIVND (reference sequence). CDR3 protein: CASSIGDGGSPYEQYF. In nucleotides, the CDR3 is TGTGCCAGTAGTATAGGGGACGGGGGGTCCCCCTACGAGCAGTACTTC.

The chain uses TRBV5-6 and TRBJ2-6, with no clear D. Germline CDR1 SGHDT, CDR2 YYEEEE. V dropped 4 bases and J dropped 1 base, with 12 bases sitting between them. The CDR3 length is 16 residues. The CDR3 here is CASSRRDLSGANVLTF. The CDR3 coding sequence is TGTGCCAGCAGCAGACGCGACCTATCTGGGGCCAACGTCCTGACTTTC.

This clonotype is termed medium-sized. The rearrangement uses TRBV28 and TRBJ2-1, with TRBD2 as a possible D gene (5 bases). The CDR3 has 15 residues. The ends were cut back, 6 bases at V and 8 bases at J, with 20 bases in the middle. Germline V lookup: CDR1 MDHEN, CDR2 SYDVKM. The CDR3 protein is CASSPTSGFSDEQFF. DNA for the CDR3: TGTGCCAGCAGCCCAACCTCGGGGTTCTCGGATGAGCAGTTCTTC.

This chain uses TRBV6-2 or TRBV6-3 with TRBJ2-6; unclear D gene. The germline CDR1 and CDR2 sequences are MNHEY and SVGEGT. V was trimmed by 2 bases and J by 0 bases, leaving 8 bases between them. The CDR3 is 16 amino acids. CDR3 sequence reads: CASSYPDGSGANVLTF. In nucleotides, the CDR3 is TGTGCCAGCAGTTACCCCGACGGCTCTGGGGCCAACGTCCTGACTTTC.

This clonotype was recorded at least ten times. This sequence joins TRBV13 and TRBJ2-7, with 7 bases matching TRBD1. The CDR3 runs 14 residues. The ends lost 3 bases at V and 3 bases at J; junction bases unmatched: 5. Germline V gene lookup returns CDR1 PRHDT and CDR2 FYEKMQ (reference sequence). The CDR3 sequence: CASSLGQGVYEQYF. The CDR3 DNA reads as TGTGCCAGCAGCTTGGGGCAGGGGGTCTACGAGCAGTACTTC.

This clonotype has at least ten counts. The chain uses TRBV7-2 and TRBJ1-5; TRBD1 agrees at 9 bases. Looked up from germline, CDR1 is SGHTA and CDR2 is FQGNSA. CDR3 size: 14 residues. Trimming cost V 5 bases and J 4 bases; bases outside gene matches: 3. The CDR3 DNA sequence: TGTGCCAGCAGCCGCGGACAGGGGAATCAGCCCCAGCATTTT. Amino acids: CASSRGQGNQPQHF. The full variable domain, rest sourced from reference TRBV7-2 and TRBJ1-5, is GAGVSQSPSNKVTEKGKDVELRCDPISGHTALYWYRQSLGQGLEFLIYFQGNSAPDKSGLPSDRFSAERTGGSVSTLTIQRTQQEDSAVYLCASSRGQGNQPQHFGDGTRLSIL.

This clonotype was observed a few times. Written as DNA, the CDR3 is TGTGCCAGCAGTTACTCCGGGACAGGGGGCGCAGATACGCAGTATTTT. Its protein product is CASSYSGTGGADTQYF. The chain recombines TRBV6-2 or TRBV6-3 with TRBJ2-3; 12 nucleotides agree with TRBD1. The CDR3 extends over 16 amino acids. V lost 0 bases and J lost 4; bases outside the gene matches: 2. CDR1 and CDR2 (germline): MNHEY, SVGEGT.